This TCR beta chain was sequenced for a study of shared clonotypes between healthy human individuals. Whole-study results and caveats: Depth was large, yet rarefaction showed that sorted-subset sequencing was incomplete.

Produced via immunoSEQ multiplex PCR; TCRdb's table is partial and in-frame only. Among some 360,000 clones listed, 73% were seen once. This clone has a handful of counts. Its specificity is unknown. CDR1 and CDR2 from the germline V gene are MNHEY and SMNVEV (reference sequence). The CDR3 length is 19 residues. J gave up 0 bases and V 5 bases, and 10 bases lay outside the gene matches. This TCR was recovered from a man aged 25 to 40 in good health. The specimen was memory CD4+ T cells sorted from blood. The subset: CD45RA-negative fraction. The chain recombines TRBV27 with TRBJ2-1; TRBD2 matches at 13 bases. The DNA for the CDR3 is TGTGCCAGCAGTGCAAATCTTGGACTAGCGGGAGCCTCCTACAATGAGCAGTTCTTC. Translation: CASSANLGLAGASYNEQFF.